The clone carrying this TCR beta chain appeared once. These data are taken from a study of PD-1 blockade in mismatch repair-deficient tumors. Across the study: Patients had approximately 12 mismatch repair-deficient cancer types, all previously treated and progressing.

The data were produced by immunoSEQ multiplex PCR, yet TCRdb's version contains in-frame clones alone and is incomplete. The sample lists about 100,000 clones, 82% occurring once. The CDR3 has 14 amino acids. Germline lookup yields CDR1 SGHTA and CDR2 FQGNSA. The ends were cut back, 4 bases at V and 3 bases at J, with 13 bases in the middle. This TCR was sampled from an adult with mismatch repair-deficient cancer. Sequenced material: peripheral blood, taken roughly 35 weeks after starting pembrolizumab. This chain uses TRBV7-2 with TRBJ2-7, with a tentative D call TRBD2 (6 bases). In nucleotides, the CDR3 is TGTGCCAGCAGCTCCGGACTAACTTACTACGAGCAGTACTTC. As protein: CASSSGLTYYEQYF.